The subject of this entry is one T cell receptor (beta chain). The antigen remains unidentified. Clones were read by immunoSEQ multiplex PCR, and TCRdb kept only the in-frame ones, dropping some. This sample yields 1,500,000 or so clones, of which less than 99% are seen a single time; 0.36% belongs to the top ten. Trimming shortened V by 2 bases and J by 5 bases, and 8 bases separated the two germline ends. CDR3 length: 12 amino acids. Looked up from germline, CDR1 is SGHRS and CDR2 is YFSETQ. The source of the sample is a study of shared clonotypes between healthy human individuals. Study-wide results and caveats: The donor pool, a small one, limited the genetic and exposure-history diversity represented.

V usage is TRBV5-1 and J usage is TRBJ2-7, with no clear D. This receptor was taken from a man younger than 45 in good health. Sequencing was performed on naive CD4+ T cells sorted from blood. Documented subset: CD45RA+ positively selected. The CDR3 protein is CASSLFQNEQYF. In DNA form, the CDR3 reads TGCGCCAGCAGCTTATTTCAGAACGAGCAGTACTTC.